This T cell receptor (beta chain) was captured by sequencing in a study of T cell responses to AZD1222 COVID-19 vaccine. The study, taken as a whole, reports: Donors were chiefly white British, with a greater number of females, and clonal diversity was perhaps underestimated.

V was clipped by 7 bases and J by 4 bases, with 13 bases between them. The CDR3 loop spans 13 amino acids. Germline V gives CDR1 SGHTA, CDR2 FQGNSA. Worth noting for this clone: Its target is unknown.

Samples with a second dose at about 4 or about 12 weeks were pooled together. Measured with immunoSEQ multiplex PCR; TCRdb has only the in-frame clones, and not every one. This sample yields over 150,000 clones, of which roughly 92% are seen a single time; roughly 3.5% belongs to the top ten. The sample here was peripheral blood, taken 28 days after the second AZD1222 dose. The chain carries TRBV7-2 and TRBJ1-1, with D tentatively TRBD1 (5 bases). The TCR was taken from an adult who received the AZD1222 COVID-19 vaccine. This CDR3 is CASTLGQGTEAFF. The CDR3 DNA follows: TGTGCCAGCACCTTGGGTCAGGGCACTGAAGCTTTCTTT. Drawing the rest from reference TRBV7-2 and TRBJ1-1, the complete variable domain is GAGVSQSPSNKVTEKGKDVELRCDPISGHTALYWYRQSLGQGLEFLIYFQGNSAPDKSGLPSDRFSAERTGGSVSTLTIQRTQQEDSAVYLCASTLGQGTEAFFGQGTRLTVV.